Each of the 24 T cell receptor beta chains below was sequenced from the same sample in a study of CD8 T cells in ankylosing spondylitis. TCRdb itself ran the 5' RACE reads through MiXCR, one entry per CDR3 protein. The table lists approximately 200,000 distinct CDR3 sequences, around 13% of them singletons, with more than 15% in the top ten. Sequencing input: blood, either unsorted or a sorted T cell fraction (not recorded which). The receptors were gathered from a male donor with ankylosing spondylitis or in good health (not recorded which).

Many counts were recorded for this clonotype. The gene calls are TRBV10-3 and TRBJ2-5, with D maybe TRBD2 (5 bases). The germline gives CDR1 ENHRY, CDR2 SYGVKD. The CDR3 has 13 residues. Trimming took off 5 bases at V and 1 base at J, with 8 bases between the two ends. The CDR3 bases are TGTGCCATCAGTCGGGATCCCCAAGAGACCCAGTACTTC. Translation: CAISRDPQETQYF.

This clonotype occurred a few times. The CDR3 region is CSALKWLPYNEQFF. The CDR3 DNA reads as TGCAGTGCTCTAAAGTGGTTGCCCTACAATGAGCAGTTCTTC. The V gene is TRBV20-1, the J gene TRBJ2-1; unclear D gene. Germline CDR1 and CDR2: DFQATT and SNEGSKA (reference sequence). Trimming removed 5 bases from V and 2 bases from J, with 13 bases in between. This CDR3 contains 14 residues.

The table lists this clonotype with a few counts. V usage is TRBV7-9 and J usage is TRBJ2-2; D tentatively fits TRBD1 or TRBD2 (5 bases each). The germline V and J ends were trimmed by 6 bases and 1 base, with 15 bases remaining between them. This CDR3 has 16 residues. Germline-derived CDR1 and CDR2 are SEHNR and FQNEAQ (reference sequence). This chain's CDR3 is CASRPGDGRNTGELFF. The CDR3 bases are TGTGCCAGCAGACCCGGGGACGGTAGGAACACCGGGGAGCTGTTTTTT.

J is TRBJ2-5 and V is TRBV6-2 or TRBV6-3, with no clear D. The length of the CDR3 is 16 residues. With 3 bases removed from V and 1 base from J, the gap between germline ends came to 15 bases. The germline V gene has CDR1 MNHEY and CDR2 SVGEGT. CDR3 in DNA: TGTGCCAGCAGTTATTGGGCGGAGAGCCCCCAAGAGACCCAGTACTTC. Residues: CASSYWAESPQETQYF.

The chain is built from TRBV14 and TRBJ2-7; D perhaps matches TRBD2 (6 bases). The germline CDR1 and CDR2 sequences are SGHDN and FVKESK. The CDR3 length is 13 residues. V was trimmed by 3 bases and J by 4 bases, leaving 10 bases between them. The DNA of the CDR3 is TGTGCCAGCAGCCATTTCCGGGGGTACGAGCAGTACTTC. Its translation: CASSHFRGYEQYF.

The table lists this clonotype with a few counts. The CDR3, as DNA: TGTGCCAGCAGTCCGCCGGAGCCTACGCAGTATTTT. Its protein product is CASSPPEPTQYF. This chain uses TRBV12-3 or TRBV12-4 with TRBJ2-3; D is unresolved. The CDR3 length is 12 residues. Trimming removed 5 bases at V and 8 bases at J, with 11 bases between.

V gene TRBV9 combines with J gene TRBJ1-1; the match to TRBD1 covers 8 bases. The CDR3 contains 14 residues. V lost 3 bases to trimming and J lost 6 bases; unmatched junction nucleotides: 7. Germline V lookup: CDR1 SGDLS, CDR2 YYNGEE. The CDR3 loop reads CASSAPGGSAEAFF. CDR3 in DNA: TGTGCCAGCAGCGCCCCAGGGGGCAGCGCTGAAGCTTTCTTT.

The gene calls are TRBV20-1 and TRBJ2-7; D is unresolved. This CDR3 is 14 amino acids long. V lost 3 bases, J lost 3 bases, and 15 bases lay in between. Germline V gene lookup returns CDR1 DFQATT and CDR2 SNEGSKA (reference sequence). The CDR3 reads CSASPAPQLYEQYF. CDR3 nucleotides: TGCAGTGCTAGCCCGGCCCCTCAACTCTACGAGCAGTACTTC.

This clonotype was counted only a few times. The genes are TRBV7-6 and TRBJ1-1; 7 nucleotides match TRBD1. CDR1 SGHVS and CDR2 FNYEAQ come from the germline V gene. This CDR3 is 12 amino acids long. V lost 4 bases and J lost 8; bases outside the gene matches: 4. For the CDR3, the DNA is TGTGCCAGCAGCTATCGGGACAGCGAAGCTTTCTTT. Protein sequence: CASSYRDSEAFF.

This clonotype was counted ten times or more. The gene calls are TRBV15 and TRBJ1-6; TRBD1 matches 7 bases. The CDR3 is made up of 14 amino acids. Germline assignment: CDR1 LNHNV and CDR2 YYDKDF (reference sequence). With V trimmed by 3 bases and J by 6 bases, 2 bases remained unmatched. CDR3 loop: CATSRTGSNSPLHF. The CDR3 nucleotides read TGTGCCACCAGCAGGACAGGGAGTAATTCACCCCTCCACTTT.

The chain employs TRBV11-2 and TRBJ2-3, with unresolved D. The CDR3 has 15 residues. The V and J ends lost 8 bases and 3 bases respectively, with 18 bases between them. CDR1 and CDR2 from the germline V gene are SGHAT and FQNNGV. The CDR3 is CASSAGSGPTDTQYF. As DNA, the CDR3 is TGTGCCAGCTCCGCCGGGTCCGGTCCTACAGATACGCAGTATTTT.

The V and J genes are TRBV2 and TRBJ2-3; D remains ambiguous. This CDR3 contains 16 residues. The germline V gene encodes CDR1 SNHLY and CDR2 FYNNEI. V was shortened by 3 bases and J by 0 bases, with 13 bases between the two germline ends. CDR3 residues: CASSDPTVVSTDTQYF. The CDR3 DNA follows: TGTGCCAGCAGTGATCCGACCGTGGTTAGCACAGATACGCAGTATTTT.

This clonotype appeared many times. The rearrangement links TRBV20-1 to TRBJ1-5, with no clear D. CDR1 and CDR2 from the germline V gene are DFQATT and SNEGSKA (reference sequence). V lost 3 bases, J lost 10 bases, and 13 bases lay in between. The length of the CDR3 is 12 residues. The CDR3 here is CSAREGIGPQHF. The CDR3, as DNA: TGCAGTGCTAGGGAGGGAATCGGTCCCCAGCATTTT.

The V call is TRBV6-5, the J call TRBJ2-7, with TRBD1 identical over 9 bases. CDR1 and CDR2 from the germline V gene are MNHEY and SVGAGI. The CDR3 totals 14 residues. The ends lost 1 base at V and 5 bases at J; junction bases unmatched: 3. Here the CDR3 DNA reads TGTGCCAGCAGTTACTATGGGACAGGGAACGAGCAGTACTTC. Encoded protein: CASSYYGTGNEQYF.

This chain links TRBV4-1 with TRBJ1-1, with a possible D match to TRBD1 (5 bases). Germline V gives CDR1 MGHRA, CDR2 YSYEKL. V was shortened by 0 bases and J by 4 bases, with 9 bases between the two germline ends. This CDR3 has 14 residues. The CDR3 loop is CASSQEEQVTEAFF. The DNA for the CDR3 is TGCGCCAGCAGCCAAGAAGAACAGGTCACTGAAGCTTTCTTT.

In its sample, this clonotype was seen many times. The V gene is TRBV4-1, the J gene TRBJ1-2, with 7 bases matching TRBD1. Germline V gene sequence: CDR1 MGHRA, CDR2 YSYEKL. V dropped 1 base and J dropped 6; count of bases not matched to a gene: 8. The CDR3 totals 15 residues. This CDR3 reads CASSQAIGGEHGYTF. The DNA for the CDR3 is TGCGCCAGCAGCCAAGCTATAGGGGGCGAGCATGGCTACACCTTC.

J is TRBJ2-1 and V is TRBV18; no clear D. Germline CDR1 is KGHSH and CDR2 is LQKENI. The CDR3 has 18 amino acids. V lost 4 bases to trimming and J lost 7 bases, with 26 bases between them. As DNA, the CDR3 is TGTGCCAGCTCACATGACGATTCGAGGAAATACGGTGGAAATGAGCAGTTCTTC. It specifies CASSHDDSRKYGGNEQFF.

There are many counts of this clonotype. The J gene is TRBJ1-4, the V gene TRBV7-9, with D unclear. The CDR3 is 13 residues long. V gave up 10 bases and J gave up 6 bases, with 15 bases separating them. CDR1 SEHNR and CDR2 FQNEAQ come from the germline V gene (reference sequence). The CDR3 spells CATSVVRDEKLFF. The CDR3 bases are TGTGCCACCTCCGTGGTCCGGGATGAAAAACTGTTTTTT.

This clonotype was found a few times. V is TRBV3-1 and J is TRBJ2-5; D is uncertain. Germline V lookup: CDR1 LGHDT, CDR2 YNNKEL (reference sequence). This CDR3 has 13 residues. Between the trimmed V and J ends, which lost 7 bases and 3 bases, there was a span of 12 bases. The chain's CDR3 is CASKTARKETQYF. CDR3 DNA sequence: TGTGCCAGCAAAACAGCGAGAAAAGAGACCCAGTACTTC.

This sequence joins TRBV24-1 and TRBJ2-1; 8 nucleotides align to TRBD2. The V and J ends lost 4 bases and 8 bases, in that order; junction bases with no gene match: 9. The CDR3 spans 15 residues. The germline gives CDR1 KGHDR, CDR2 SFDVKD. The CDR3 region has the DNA TGTGCCACCAGTGAGAGCGGGAGCCTTGGAGATGAGCAGTTCTTC. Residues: CATSESGSLGDEQFF.

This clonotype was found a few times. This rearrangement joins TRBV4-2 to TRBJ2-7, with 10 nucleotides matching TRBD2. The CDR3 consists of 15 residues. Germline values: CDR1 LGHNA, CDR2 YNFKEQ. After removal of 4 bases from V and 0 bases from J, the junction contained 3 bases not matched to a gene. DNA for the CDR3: TGTGCCAGCAGCCCCGAGCGGGAGGGCTCCTACGAGCAGTACTTC. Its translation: CASSPEREGSYEQYF.

This CDR3 is CASSGDGYSYEQYF. CDR3 DNA: TGTGCCAGTAGTGGTGACGGTTACTCCTACGAGCAGTACTTC. The chain couples TRBV19 to TRBJ2-7; D unresolved. The CDR3 has 14 amino acids. From germline, CDR1 is LNHDA and CDR2 SQIVND (reference sequence). V shed 5 bases and J shed 0 bases, with 11 bases lying between them.

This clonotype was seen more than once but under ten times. CDR3 sequence (DNA): TGCAGTGCTAGAGACCCCACGACCTTAGATACGCAGTATTTT. It codes for CSARDPTTLDTQYF. J is TRBJ2-3 and V is TRBV20-1; D not resolved. Germline V gene sequence: CDR1 DFQATT, CDR2 SNEGSKA (reference sequence). The CDR3 totals 14 residues. V was pared by 0 bases and J by 5 bases, with 12 bases between.

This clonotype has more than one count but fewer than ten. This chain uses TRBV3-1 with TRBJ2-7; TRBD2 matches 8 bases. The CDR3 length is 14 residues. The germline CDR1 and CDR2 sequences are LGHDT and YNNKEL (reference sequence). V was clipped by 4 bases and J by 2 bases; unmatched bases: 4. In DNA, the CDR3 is TGTGCCAGCAGCCCTGGAGCGGGGGCCTACGAGCAGTACTTC. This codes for CASSPGAGAYEQYF.